Below are 2 T cell receptor beta chains sequenced from a single sample in a study of vaccination effects on CD4 cells after COVID-19. Antigens of these TCRs are unknown. The repertoire was sequenced with immunoSEQ multiplex PCR; TCRdb's copy has only in-frame clones and lacks some. The sample has about 71,000 clones; approximately 79% are singletons. Cells that had been cultured for less than eleven days were the source of isolated CD4+ T cells. Either the mRNA-1273 or the BNT162b2 vaccine was given to participants as two doses. Sequencing used CD4+ T cells from PBMCs cultured without peptide, obtained after COVID-19 vaccination. These TCRs come from a human donor who received a COVID-19 vaccine.

The chain is built from TRBV4-1 and TRBJ2-3; 7 bases align to TRBD1. V dropped 3 bases and J dropped 1; count of bases not matched to a gene: 10. This CDR3 has 17 amino acids. Germline CDR1 and CDR2: MGHRA and YSYEKL. CDR3 bases: TGCGCCAGCAGCCAGGAGGACAGGTCGAGAGGCACAGATACGCAGTATTTT. Encoded protein: CASSQEDRSRGTDTQYF.

The CDR3 protein is CATTPGILNSPLHF. CDR3 DNA sequence: TGTGCCACTACCCCCGGGATACTTAATTCACCCCTCCACTTT. This chain connects TRBV7-9 to TRBJ1-6; D unclear. CDR3 size: 14 residues. CDR1 is SEHNR, CDR2 FQNEAQ, per germline (reference sequence). Between the trimmed V and J ends, which lost 10 bases and 6 bases, there was a span of 16 bases.